The 32 T cell receptor beta chains below were found in one sample sequenced in a study of blood T cells in healthy people across ages. Alongside a J-beta primer mix, a sample-barcoded 5' primer served in a second PCR lasting about 6 to 11 cycles. TCRdb re-called the 5' RACE reads with MiXCR, one entry per CDR3 protein. The sample has about a million distinct CDR3 sequences, roughly 51% seen once. The specimen sequenced was blood. These receptors were taken from a woman between 55 and 75 years old in good health.

The V and J genes are TRBV24-1 and TRBJ2-5; D not resolved. The CDR3 length is 12 residues. Trimming left V 7 bases short and J 2 bases short, with 7 bases between. Germline CDR1 and CDR2: KGHDR and SFDVKD. The CDR3 loop reads CATRGPQETQYF. The DNA for the CDR3 is TGTGCCACCAGGGGCCCGCAAGAGACCCAGTACTTC.

The table lists this clonotype with a few counts. CDR3 nucleotide sequence: TGTGCCAGCAGTGGACTAGCGGACTACAATGAGCAGTTCTTC. It translates to CASSGLADYNEQFF. J is TRBJ2-1 and V is TRBV12-3 or TRBV12-4; 10 bases are shared with TRBD2. V lost 5 bases to trimming and J lost 3 bases; unmatched junction nucleotides: 1. The CDR3 length is 14 residues.

This rearrangement joins TRBV28 to TRBJ1-4; D is ambiguous. This CDR3 region has 17 residues. V lost 3 bases and J 0 bases, leaving 14 bases between the germline ends. Germline loops: CDR1 MDHEN, CDR2 SYDVKM. The CDR3 loop reads CASSFGLPGTTNEKLFF. CDR3 nucleotides: TGTGCCAGCAGTTTTGGTTTGCCCGGAACAACTAATGAAAAACTGTTTTTT.

This clonotype was detected only a few times. The V gene is TRBV7-2, the J gene TRBJ2-2; TRBD2 matches 11 bases. Losses at the gene ends were 1 base for V and 7 bases for J; bases not matched to a gene: 5. CDR1 and CDR2 from the germline V gene are SGHTA and FQGNSA. The CDR3 consists of 16 residues. The CDR3 region is CASSLGLAGGSGELFF. CDR3 nucleotide sequence: TGTGCCAGCAGCTTAGGCCTAGCGGGAGGTAGCGGGGAGCTGTTTTTT.

The genes are TRBV5-5 and TRBJ2-2, with 7 bases that match TRBD1. Germline CDR1 is SGHKS and CDR2 is YYEKEE (reference sequence). CDR3 size: 16 residues. Losses at the gene ends were 0 bases for V and 5 bases for J; bases not matched to a gene: 7. Written as DNA, the CDR3 is TGTGCCAGCAGCTTGGGGGGCAGGGGGAGAACCGGGGAGCTGTTTTTT. Translation gives CASSLGGRGRTGELFF.

V is TRBV11-2 and J is TRBJ2-1, with a weak D call TRBD2 (6 bases). The CDR3 covers 13 residues. In germline, CDR1 is SGHAT, CDR2 FQNNGV. Trimming left V 5 bases short and J 6 bases short, with 11 bases between. The CDR3 reads CASSPWDSNEQFF. DNA of the CDR3: TGTGCCAGCAGCCCCTGGGACTCCAATGAGCAGTTCTTC.

The chain employs TRBV9 and TRBJ2-5; TRBD2 aligns across 11 bases. From germline, CDR1 is SGDLS and CDR2 YYNGEE. This CDR3 contains 19 residues. The V gene end was trimmed by 0 bases and the J gene end by 5 bases; junction bases not matched to a gene: 15. The CDR3: CASSVELRWTSGPRETQYF. The CDR3 nucleotides are TGTGCCAGCAGCGTAGAGCTGCGATGGACTAGCGGGCCTAGGGAGACCCAGTACTTC.

This clonotype appeared a few times. This chain connects TRBV6-2 or TRBV6-3 to TRBJ2-5, with 9 bases that match TRBD2. The end of the DNA fits TRBJ2-7 better, so the J call may be wrong. The CDR3 loop spans 15 amino acids. Germline-derived CDR1 and CDR2 are MNHEY and SVGEGT. CDR3 coding DNA: TGTGCCAGCAGTTATGGCGGACTAGCGAACTACGAGCAGTACTTC. Translation gives CASSYGGLANYEQYF.

The CDR3 spells CASSEPLSGRAYEQYF. The CDR3 DNA reads as TGCGCCAGCAGTGAGCCCCTTAGCGGGAGGGCCTACGAGCAGTACTTC. The chain couples TRBV10-2 to TRBJ2-1; 11 nucleotides match TRBD2. The end of the DNA is better explained by TRBJ2-7, so the J call may be wrong. Germline loops: CDR1 WSHSY, CDR2 SAAADI. This CDR3 region has 16 residues.

The chain employs TRBV20-1 and TRBJ1-1; D perhaps matches TRBD1 (6 bases). The CDR3 totals 14 residues. Germline V gene lookup returns CDR1 DFQATT and CDR2 SNEGSKA (reference sequence). Deletions cut 6 bases from V and 2 bases from J, with 16 bases between. For the CDR3, the DNA is TGCAGTGCCCTGCGGGGGGGGGCAAACACTGAAGCTTTCTTT. Protein sequence: CSALRGGANTEAFF.

Comments on this clonotype: A junction end diverges from the germline sequence, so it may reflect a read error. This chain joins TRBV12-3 or TRBV12-4 and TRBJ2-2; tentatively, D is TRBD2 (7 bases). The CDR3 is made up of 16 amino acids. The CDR3 DNA is TGTGTCAGCAAAACGGGGGGCGGAACGAACACCGGGGAGCTGTTTTTT. Translation: CVSKTGGGTNTGELFF.

CDR3 sequence (DNA): TGTGCCAGCAGCCAATCCCCGGGACCCACTACGGAGACCCAGTACTTC. Translation gives CASSQSPGPTTETQYF. The chain combines TRBV16 with TRBJ2-5; the D call may be TRBD1 or TRBD2 (5 bases each). V was shortened by 0 bases and J by 5 bases, with 16 bases between the two germline ends. Germline CDR1 reads KGHSY; CDR2 reads FQNENV. There are 16 residues in the CDR3.

This clonotype was recorded once. The rearrangement uses TRBV6-2 or TRBV6-3 and TRBJ2-4, with D possibly being TRBD1 (5 bases). The J call is doubtful: the DNA matches TRBJ2-7 better. The CDR3 is made up of 17 amino acids. CDR1 is MNHEY and CDR2 is SVGEGT in the germline V gene. CDR3 nucleotide sequence: TGTGCCAGCAGTTACTCGACCCCCAGGGAATGGAGCTACGAGCAGTACTTC. This gives the protein CASSYSTPREWSYEQYF.

This sequence joins TRBV6-5 and TRBJ2-4; tentative D call: TRBD2 (5 bases). Germline values: CDR1 MNHEY, CDR2 SVGAGI. Trimming stripped 2 bases from V and 8 bases from J, with 13 bases between. The CDR3 covers 14 residues. CDR3 sequence: CASSYTGSWDIQYF. The CDR3 nucleotides are TGTGCCAGCAGTTACACGGGGTCATGGGACATTCAGTACTTC.

The chain couples TRBV20-1 to TRBJ1-5, with 7 nucleotides matching TRBD1. The germline gives CDR1 DFQATT, CDR2 SNEGSKA (reference sequence). J lost 0 bases, V lost 4 bases, and 6 bases had no gene match. The CDR3 covers 15 residues. The chain's CDR3 is CSAKGAGASNQPQHF. The DNA for the CDR3 is TGCAGTGCTAAGGGGGCAGGCGCTAGCAATCAGCCCCAGCATTTT.

The chain is built from TRBV15 and TRBJ2-1, with no clear D. This CDR3 has 15 residues. V lost 3 bases to trimming and J lost 4 bases, with 13 bases between them. The germline gives CDR1 LNHNV, CDR2 YYDKDF (reference sequence). DNA of the CDR3: TGTGCCACCAGCAGCGATGGAGACTCTTACAATGAGCAGTTCTTC. It codes for CATSSDGDSYNEQFF.

The chain recombines TRBV6-5 with TRBJ2-7, with D unresolved. CDR1 and CDR2 from the germline V gene are MNHEY and SVGAGI. This CDR3 spans 14 amino acids. Trimming took off 2 bases at V and 1 base at J, with 9 bases between the two ends. This chain's CDR3 is CASSYNDPSYEQYF. The CDR3 nucleotides read TGTGCCAGCAGTTACAACGACCCATCCTACGAGCAGTACTTC.

This chain links TRBV14 with TRBJ2-5; 8 nucleotides match TRBD1. The CDR3 has 17 amino acids. The germline V gene encodes CDR1 SGHDN and CDR2 FVKESK. Germline trimming cut 2 bases from V and 11 bases from J; bases unmatched to any gene: 19. The CDR3 region is CASSQNRGTSGLREQYF. DNA for the CDR3: TGTGCCAGCAGCCAAAACAGGGGGACGAGCGGATTACGGGAGCAGTACTTC.

V usage is TRBV4-1 and J usage is TRBJ2-1; 12 bases match TRBD2. The junction had 0 bases not matched to a gene; V was cut back by 1 base and J by 8 bases. The CDR3 has 14 residues. Germline CDR1 MGHRA, CDR2 YSYEKL. In DNA form, the CDR3 reads TGCGCCAGCAGCCAAGGACTAGCGGGAGATGAGCAGTTCTTC. It translates to CASSQGLAGDEQFF.

There are a few counts of this clonotype. V gene TRBV12-3 or TRBV12-4 combines with J gene TRBJ1-2, with a tentative D call TRBD1 (5 bases). V was clipped by 0 bases and J by 6 bases, with 14 bases between them. This CDR3 is built from 15 residues. The CDR3 nucleotides are TGTGCCAGCAGTTTAGCGCAGGGAATCGATGATGGCTACACCTTC. As protein: CASSLAQGIDDGYTF.

In its sample, this clonotype was seen a few times. The chain's CDR3 is CASSSGRQREETQYF. In DNA, the CDR3 is TGTGCCAGCAGTTCCGGTCGACAGCGTGAGGAGACCCAGTACTTC. V and J are TRBV12-3 or TRBV12-4 and TRBJ2-7; D might be TRBD1 (5 bases). Near its end, the DNA agrees better with TRBJ2-5, so the J call may be wrong. The CDR3 is 15 amino acids.

The CDR3 loop reads CAISQDRREGPTGELFF. DNA for the CDR3: TGTGCCATCAGCCAAGACAGGCGGGAGGGCCCCACCGGGGAGCTGTTTTTT. The chain has TRBV10-3 and TRBJ2-2; 9 bases map to TRBD2. From germline, CDR1 is ENHRY and CDR2 SYGVKD. This CDR3 comprises 17 residues. After removal of 6 bases from V and 4 bases from J, the junction contained 12 bases not matched to a gene.

J is TRBJ2-1 and V is TRBV9, with 7 bases lining up with TRBD1. The CDR3 is 16 residues long. The junction had 10 bases not matched to a gene; V was cut back by 3 bases and J by 4 bases. Germline assignment: CDR1 SGDLS and CDR2 YYNGEE. The chain's CDR3 is CASSAQGQPGYNEQFF. Written as DNA, the CDR3 is TGTGCCAGCAGCGCCCAGGGACAGCCGGGTTACAATGAGCAGTTCTTC. Full variable domain (missing parts from reference TRBV9 and TRBJ2-1): DSGVTQTPKHLITATGQRVTLRCSPRSGDLSVYWYQQSLDQGLQFLIQYYNGEERAKGNILERFSAQQFPDLHSELNLSSLELGDSALYFCASSAQGQPGYNEQFFGPGTRLTVL.

The V gene is TRBV12-5, the J gene TRBJ2-3; unclear D gene. The CDR3 is 15 residues long. Germline assignment: CDR1 LGHNT and CDR2 FRNRAP. V was cut by 6 bases and J by 1 base, with 14 bases left in between. The CDR3 is CASGSYGDGTDTQYF. As DNA, the CDR3 is TGTGCTAGTGGCTCGTACGGAGACGGCACAGATACGCAGTATTTT.

In this sample, this clonotype turned up a few times. Relative to the germline gene, one junction end is altered; a read error may explain this. The chain has TRBV4-1 and TRBJ2-3; 7 positions agree with TRBD1. Germline V gene lookup returns CDR1 MGHRA and CDR2 YSYEKL. CDR3 size: 15 residues. The CDR3 DNA reads as TGTGCCAGCAGGATCACAGGGGTGGGCACAGATACGCAGTATTTT. It yields the protein CASRITGVGTDTQYF.

This clonotype has a handful of counts. One end of the junction is discordant with germline, which a read error may explain. The chain employs TRBV7-9 and TRBJ2-1; D not resolved. Germline V gives CDR1 SEHNR, CDR2 FQNEAQ (reference sequence). The CDR3 extends over 12 amino acids. The CDR3 reads CASSLDLNEQFF. Here the CDR3 DNA reads TGCGCCAGCAGCTTGGATCTCAATGAGCAGTTCTTC.

This clonotype was seen a handful of times. J is TRBJ2-5 and V is TRBV7-9; no firm D call. Deletions cut 0 bases from V and 3 bases from J, with 14 bases between. This CDR3 comprises 16 residues. Germline V gene lookup returns CDR1 SEHNR and CDR2 FQNEAQ (reference sequence). The CDR3 DNA is TGTGCCAGCAGCTTAGCGGCTGGTCAGGATAAAGAGACCCAGTACTTC. Amino acid sequence: CASSLAAGQDKETQYF.

The chain carries TRBV18 and TRBJ1-2; D possibly corresponds to TRBD1 (6 bases). This CDR3 has 12 residues. Germline CDR1 KGHSH, CDR2 LQKENI. V lost 4 bases to trimming and J lost 8 bases, with 11 bases between them. CDR3 in DNA: TGTGCCAGCTCACGCGGACAGAGCGGCTACACCTTC. Protein product: CASSRGQSGYTF.

This clonotype occurred a few times. The chain recombines TRBV10-3 with TRBJ2-3; perhaps TRBD1 as D (6 bases). CDR1 and CDR2 (germline): ENHRY, SYGVKD. This CDR3 contains 14 residues. Between the trimmed V and J ends, which lost 6 bases and 0 bases, there was a span of 10 bases. The chain's CDR3 is CAIRTGESTDTQYF. The CDR3 DNA follows: TGTGCCATCAGGACAGGAGAAAGCACAGATACGCAGTATTTT.

The chain has TRBV29-1 and TRBJ2-5; no clear D. The CDR3 covers 12 residues. Germline V gives CDR1 SQVTM, CDR2 ANQGSEA. The ends were cut back, 6 bases at V and 4 bases at J, with 12 bases in the middle. The CDR3 DNA reads TGCAGCGTCCTGACGGAACGAGAGACCCAGTACTTC. Translating it yields CSVLTERETQYF.

The chain has TRBV20-1 and TRBJ2-1, with D possibly TRBD1 on 6 matching bases. This CDR3 spans 13 amino acids. Germline values: CDR1 DFQATT, CDR2 SNEGSKA (reference sequence). The germline V and J ends were trimmed by 1 base and 8 bases, with 12 bases remaining between them. The CDR3 DNA is TGCAGTGCTAGAGTGGGGACACAGTATGAGCAGTTCTTC. Protein: CSARVGTQYEQFF.

The chain employs TRBV5-1 and TRBJ1-2; D uncertain. There are 13 residues in the CDR3. Germline CDR1 SGHRS, CDR2 YFSETQ. V was trimmed by 3 bases and J by 8 bases, leaving 14 bases between them. The CDR3 sequence: CASSWEGLNGYTF. The CDR3 DNA sequence: TGCGCCAGCAGCTGGGAAGGCCTTAACGGCTACACCTTC.